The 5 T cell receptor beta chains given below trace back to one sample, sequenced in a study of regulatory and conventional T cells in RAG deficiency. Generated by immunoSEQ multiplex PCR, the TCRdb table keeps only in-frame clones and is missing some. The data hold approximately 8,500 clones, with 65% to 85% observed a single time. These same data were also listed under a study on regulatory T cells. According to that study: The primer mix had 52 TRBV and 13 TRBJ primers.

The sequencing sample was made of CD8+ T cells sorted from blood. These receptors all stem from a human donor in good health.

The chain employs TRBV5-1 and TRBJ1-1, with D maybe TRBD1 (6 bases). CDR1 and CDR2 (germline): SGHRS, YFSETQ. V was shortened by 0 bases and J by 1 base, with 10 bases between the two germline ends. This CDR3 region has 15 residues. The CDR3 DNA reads TGCGCCAGCAGCTTGGCGGGGACACCGAACACTGAAGCTTTCTTT. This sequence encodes CASSLAGTPNTEAFF.

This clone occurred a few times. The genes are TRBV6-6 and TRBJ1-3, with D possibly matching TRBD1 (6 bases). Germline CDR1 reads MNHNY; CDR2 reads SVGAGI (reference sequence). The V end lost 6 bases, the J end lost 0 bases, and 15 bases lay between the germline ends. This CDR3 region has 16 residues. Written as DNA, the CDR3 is TGTGCCAGCAGGCAAGGGGGACCGATCTCTGGAAACACCATATATTTT. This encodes CASRQGGPISGNTIYF.

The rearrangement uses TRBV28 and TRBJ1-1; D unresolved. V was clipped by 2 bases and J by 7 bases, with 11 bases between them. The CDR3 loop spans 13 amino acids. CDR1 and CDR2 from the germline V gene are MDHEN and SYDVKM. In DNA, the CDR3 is TGTGCCAGCAGTTTACGCGGCGTGGGTGAAGCTTTCTTT. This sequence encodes CASSLRGVGEAFF.

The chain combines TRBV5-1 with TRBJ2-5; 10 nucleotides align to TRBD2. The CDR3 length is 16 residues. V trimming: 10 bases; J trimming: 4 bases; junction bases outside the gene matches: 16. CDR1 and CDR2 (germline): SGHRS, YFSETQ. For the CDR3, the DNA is TGCGCCTCCTCGGGGGGGCTAGCGGGAGCGCGAGAGACCCAGTACTTC. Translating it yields CASSGGLAGARETQYF.

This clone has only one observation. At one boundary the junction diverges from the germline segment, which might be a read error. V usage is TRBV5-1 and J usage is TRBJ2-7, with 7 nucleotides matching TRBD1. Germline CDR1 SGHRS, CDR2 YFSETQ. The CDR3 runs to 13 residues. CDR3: CASSGSTGAEQCF. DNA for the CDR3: TGCGCCAGCAGCGGGTCAACAGGGGCCGAGCAGTGCTTC.